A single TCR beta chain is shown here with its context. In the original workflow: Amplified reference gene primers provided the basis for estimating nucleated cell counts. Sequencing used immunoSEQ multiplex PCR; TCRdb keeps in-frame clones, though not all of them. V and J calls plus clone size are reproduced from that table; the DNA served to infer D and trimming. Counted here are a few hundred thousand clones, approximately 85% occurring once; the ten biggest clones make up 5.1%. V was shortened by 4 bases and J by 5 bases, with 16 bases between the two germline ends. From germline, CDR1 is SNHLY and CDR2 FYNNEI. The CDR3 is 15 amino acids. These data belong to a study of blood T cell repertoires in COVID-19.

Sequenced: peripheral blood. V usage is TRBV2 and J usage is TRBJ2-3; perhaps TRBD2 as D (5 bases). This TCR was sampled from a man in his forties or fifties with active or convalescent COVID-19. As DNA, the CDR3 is TGTGCCAGCAGTGGGGGTTTGATCGCGGGAGATACGCAGTATTTT. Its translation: CASSGGLIAGDTQYF.